This T cell receptor (beta chain) was documented in a study of cytomegalovirus exposure and HLA in healthy donors. At the level of the study: An earlier analysis identified more than 90 million unique TCR beta sequences in 150 million to 200 million T cells.

The germline V gene has CDR1 LNHDA and CDR2 SQIVND (reference sequence). The CDR3 totals 15 residues. The J segment lost 0 bases and the V segment lost 7 bases, leaving 6 bases of the junction unmatched. As concerns this clone: Its cognate antigen is unknown.

Study results and caveats: Rarity held for most TCR sequences, but there were some public TCRs that occurred in many donors.

The primer mix had 60 Vbeta and 13 Jbeta primers. Sequencing was performed with immunoSEQ multiplex PCR; in TCRdb, only in-frame clones are kept and a portion is missing. The sample lists 140,000 or so clones, 75% to 80% seen once, with less than 2% in the top ten. The clonotype was recovered from a woman in her 30s in good health and CMV-seronegative. The sequenced sample was PBMCs. The chain is built from TRBV19 and TRBJ1-5; 7 bases agree with TRBD1. The CDR3 DNA is TGTGCCAGTACCTCACAGGGGTATAGCAATCAGCCCCAGCATTTT. Translated: CASTSQGYSNQPQHF.